Sequencing of this TCR beta chain was carried out in a study of memory CD4+ T cells and cytomegalovirus serostatus. At the level of the study: This sample comes from healthy Belgian adults, several CMV seropositive, under 25 seronegative. Points from the study as a whole: CMV serostatus prediction reached median AUC about 0.95, or 0.9 with US-trained model. Suggested: most of the CMV-linked TCR signature lies in CD4+ memory cells.

Some clones are missing from TCRdb's copy, which holds only in-frame ones; the method was immunoSEQ multiplex PCR. The sample has over 65,000 clones, more than 75% seen once; the top ten hold about 4.5%. This CDR3 contains 14 residues. The germline V gene has CDR1 SGDLS and CDR2 YYNGEE. The V end was cut by 0 bases, the J end by 5 bases, with 11 bases between. For this clone: Its antigen is currently unknown.

The sort gate was single viable CD3+CD4+CD8-CD45RO+ cells for memory CD4+ T cells. Donors' CMV status reflects serum IgG against pp150, pp28, p38, p52. The TCR comes from an adult in good health and CMV-seropositive. J is TRBJ2-5 and V is TRBV9; D tentatively fits TRBD1 or TRBD2 (5 bases each). The sample was memory CD4+ T cells from blood. The CDR3 spells CASSVDLRDETQYF. The CDR3 coding sequence is TGTGCCAGCAGCGTAGACCTCAGGGACGAGACCCAGTACTTC.